Below, 27 T cell receptor beta chains from the same sample are listed, as sequenced in a study of cytotoxic CD8 clonotypes in ibrutinib-treated CLL. This table comes from immunoSEQ multiplex PCR, and its TCRdb copy is limited to in-frame clones, with some not included. Here the sample spans over 110,000 clones, approximately 90% being singletons. The starting material was PBMCs, obtained after 12 months of ibrutinib treatment. These receptor sequences come from a human donor with chronic lymphocytic leukemia.

The V gene is TRBV29-1, the J gene TRBJ2-1, with D tentatively TRBD2 (5 bases). The CDR3 covers 13 residues. In germline, CDR1 is SQVTM, CDR2 ANQGSEA. Deletions cut 7 bases from V and 9 bases from J, with 19 bases between. Here the CDR3 reads CSAKGGESSEQFF. The CDR3, as DNA: TGCAGCGCCAAGGGTGGGGAGAGCAGTGAGCAGTTCTTC.

This chain uses TRBV7-8 with TRBJ2-3; D gene ambiguous. CDR1 is SGHVS, CDR2 FQNEAQ, per germline. The length of the CDR3 is 12 residues. V was shortened by 5 bases and J by 5 bases, with 8 bases between the two germline ends. The chain's CDR3 is CASSTRRDTQYF. CDR3 nucleotides: TGTGCCAGCAGCACCCGAAGAGATACGCAGTATTTT.

For the CDR3, the DNA is TGTGCCAGCTCACCGAGACAGGGGGCAACCTACTACGAGCAGTACTTC. Amino acids: CASSPRQGATYYEQYF. The chain is built from TRBV18 and TRBJ2-7; TRBD1 matches at 10 bases. Germline trimming cut 3 bases from V and 3 bases from J; bases unmatched to any gene: 8. The CDR3 is 16 amino acids. Looked up from germline, CDR1 is KGHSH and CDR2 is LQKENI.

This clone was detected only a few times. The V call is TRBV27, the J call TRBJ1-5; no firm D call. This CDR3 has 14 residues. V dropped 6 bases and J dropped 3 bases, with 12 bases sitting between them. Germline V gene sequence: CDR1 MNHEY, CDR2 SMNVEV (reference sequence). In DNA form, the CDR3 reads TGTGCCAGCAGAGAGACGGGCTTCAATCAGCCCCAGCATTTT. This gives the protein CASRETGFNQPQHF.

There are a few counts of this clone. The V and J genes are TRBV5-1 and TRBJ2-7; no definite D call. Germline CDR1 and CDR2: SGHRS and YFSETQ. This CDR3 is 14 amino acids long. The germline V and J ends were trimmed by 4 bases and 1 base, with 12 bases remaining between them. This chain's CDR3 is CASSAVLTSYEQYF. CDR3 nucleotide sequence: TGCGCCAGCAGCGCCGTCCTTACGTCCTACGAGCAGTACTTC.

The rearrangement joins TRBV19 to TRBJ2-6; D gene unclear. Germline CDR1 and CDR2: LNHDA and SQIVND (reference sequence). V was pared by 7 bases and J by 0 bases, with 13 bases between. This CDR3 has 16 residues. The CDR3 loop reads CASKRRQPSGANVLTF. The CDR3 DNA sequence: TGTGCCAGTAAAAGGAGACAACCCTCTGGGGCCAACGTCCTGACTTTC.

J is TRBJ1-1 and V is TRBV27, with TRBD1 matching 9 bases. The CDR3 extends over 13 amino acids. The trim removed 3 bases at V and 12 bases at J, leaving 8 bases unmatched. The germline gives CDR1 MNHEY, CDR2 SMNVEV (reference sequence). The CDR3 is CASSFLTGQGTFF. As DNA, the CDR3 is TGTGCCAGCAGTTTCCTCACGGGACAGGGAACTTTCTTT.

The V gene is TRBV28, the J gene TRBJ2-5; D not certain. Trimming stripped 4 bases from V and 9 bases from J, with 9 bases between. The CDR3 loop spans 11 amino acids. Germline V gene sequence: CDR1 MDHEN, CDR2 SYDVKM. The CDR3 nucleotides read TGTGCCAGCAGTTACTTTGGGGCCCAGTACTTC. Residues: CASSYFGAQYF.

The V and J genes are TRBV25-1 and TRBJ2-3; unclear D gene. There are 13 residues in the CDR3. The germline V gene has CDR1 MGHDK and CDR2 SYGVNS. The V and J ends lost 2 bases and 15 bases respectively, with 18 bases between them. This chain's CDR3 is CASSELTISRIYF. In DNA, the CDR3 is TGTGCCAGCAGTGAACTCACGATATCTAGGATATATTTT.

This chain joins TRBV7-2 and TRBJ1-5; TRBD1 matches 7 bases. This CDR3 comprises 15 residues. V dropped 5 bases and J dropped 1; count of bases not matched to a gene: 5. Germline V gene data show CDR1 as SGHTA and CDR2 as FQGNSA. CDR3 sequence (DNA): TGTGCCAGCAGCCCGACAGGGCAAAGCAATCAGCCCCAGCATTTT. It translates to CASSPTGQSNQPQHF.

The rearrangement links TRBV9 to TRBJ2-1; possibly TRBD2 for D (6 bases). This CDR3 is built from 16 residues. Per the germline V gene, CDR1 is SGDLS and CDR2 is YYNGEE. The V and J ends lost 2 bases and 0 bases respectively, with 12 bases between them. CDR3 sequence reads: CASSVTSISSYNEQFF. The CDR3 DNA reads TGTGCCAGCAGCGTTACTAGCATCAGCTCCTACAATGAGCAGTTCTTC.

The chain is built from TRBV6-6 and TRBJ1-1; possibly TRBD1 for D (5 bases). The V end was cut by 2 bases, the J end by 8 bases, with 9 bases between. The germline CDR1 and CDR2 sequences are MNHNY and SVGAGI (reference sequence). The CDR3 extends over 12 amino acids. CDR3: CASSYQGGEAFF. As DNA, the CDR3 is TGTGCCAGCAGTTACCAGGGAGGCGAAGCTTTCTTT.

The V call is TRBV15, the J call TRBJ2-6, with TRBD1 identical over 9 bases. The CDR3 covers 17 residues. Trimming removed 8 bases from V and 0 bases from J; junction bases left unmatched: 8. Germline values: CDR1 LNHNV, CDR2 YYDKDF (reference sequence). CDR3 protein: CATSTGGVISGANVLTF. Here the CDR3 DNA reads TGTGCCACCTCAACAGGGGGCGTCATCTCTGGGGCCAACGTCCTGACTTTC.

This clone was observed once. The V call is TRBV19, the J call TRBJ2-2; D may match TRBD1 or TRBD2 (5 bases each). V was clipped by 7 bases and J by 9 bases, with 24 bases between them. The CDR3 contains 16 residues. Germline CDR1 LNHDA, CDR2 SQIVND (reference sequence). CDR3 in amino acids: CASTMPLGTPGWELFF. Written as DNA, the CDR3 is TGTGCCAGTACTATGCCGTTGGGGACGCCGGGTTGGGAGCTGTTTTTT.

The V call is TRBV5-5, the J call TRBJ2-1; 9 nucleotides agree with TRBD2. This CDR3 has 15 amino acids. The junction had 6 bases not matched to a gene; V was cut back by 4 bases and J by 4 bases. CDR1 and CDR2 (germline): SGHKS, YYEKEE (reference sequence). The CDR3 spells CASSLVAGAYNEQFF. The CDR3 region has the DNA TGTGCCAGCAGCCTCGTAGCGGGAGCATACAATGAGCAGTTCTTC.

The V gene is TRBV5-6, the J gene TRBJ2-2; 9 bases align to TRBD2. V gave up 4 bases and J gave up 4 bases; unmatched junction bases: 5. The CDR3 covers 15 residues. From germline, CDR1 is SGHDT and CDR2 YYEEEE. The CDR3 region is CASSPELAGTGELFF. The CDR3 DNA reads TGTGCCAGCAGCCCCGAACTAGCGGGCACCGGGGAGCTGTTTTTT.

This clone has a handful of counts. V and J are TRBV19 and TRBJ2-1, with D unclear. The germline V gene has CDR1 LNHDA and CDR2 SQIVND (reference sequence). This CDR3 spans 13 amino acids. The ends were cut back, 2 bases at V and 3 bases at J, with 5 bases in the middle. CDR3 loop: CASSIKFYNEQFF. The CDR3 nucleotides read TGTGCCAGTAGTATAAAGTTCTACAATGAGCAGTTCTTC. Supplemented by reference TRBV19 and TRBJ2-1, the full variable domain reads DGGITQSPKYLFRKEGQNVTLSCEQNLNHDAMYWYRQDPGQGLRLIYYSQIVNDFQKGDIAEGYSVSREKKESFPLTVTSAQKNPTAFYLCASSIKFYNEQFFGPGTRLTVL.

The chain carries TRBV21-1 and TRBJ2-4; the table names TRBD2, a call not compared with the DNA. TRBV21-1 is an annotated pseudogene. The CDR3 contains 16 residues. The CDR3 sequence: CASSKRGHDGKNIQYF. The CDR3 DNA reads as TGTGCCAGCAGCAAACGAGGGCACGATGGCAAAAACATTCAGTACTTC.

CDR3 protein: CASSMVGDLTNEKLFF. The CDR3 DNA sequence: TGTGCCAGTAGTATGGTGGGGGATCTAACTAATGAAAAACTGTTTTTT. The chain couples TRBV19 to TRBJ1-4, with TRBD1 as a possible D gene (5 bases). Germline V CDR1 and CDR2: LNHDA, SQIVND (reference sequence). V lost 3 bases and J 1 base, leaving 12 bases between the germline ends. This CDR3 comprises 16 residues.

The rearrangement links TRBV7-8 to TRBJ2-1, with D perhaps TRBD1 or TRBD2 (5 bases each). The V and J ends lost 0 bases and 1 base respectively, with 13 bases between them. The germline V gene encodes CDR1 SGHVS and CDR2 FQNEAQ. This CDR3 comprises 17 residues. CDR3 in amino acids: CASSLAHGKGSYNEQFF. The CDR3 nucleotides read TGTGCCAGCAGCTTAGCGCACGGGAAGGGGTCCTACAATGAGCAGTTCTTC.

This chain joins TRBV18 and TRBJ1-1; TRBD1 might be the D (5 bases). Germline CDR1 is KGHSH and CDR2 is LQKENI. This CDR3 has 12 amino acids. Trimming removed 7 bases from V and 1 base from J, with 7 bases in between. In nucleotides, the CDR3 is TGTGCCAGCTTGCAGGGGAACACTGAAGCTTTCTTT. Translation gives CASLQGNTEAFF. Looking up the rest from reference TRBV18 and TRBJ1-1 gives the full variable domain: NAGVMQNPRHLVRRRGQEARLRCSPMKGHSHVYWYRQLPEEGLKFMVYLQKENIIDESGMPKERFSAEFPKEGPSILRIQQVVRGDSAAYFCASLQGNTEAFFGQGTRLTVV.

This chain connects TRBV11-3 to TRBJ1-5; 8 positions match TRBD1. Germline V gene data show CDR1 as SGHNT and CDR2 as YENEEA. V was clipped by 0 bases and J by 5 bases; unmatched bases: 6. The length of the CDR3 is 16 residues. The CDR3 DNA is TGTGCCAGCAGCTTAGAAGGGACAGGCCTAGATCAGCCCCAGCATTTT. Translating gives CASSLEGTGLDQPQHF.

The V and J genes are TRBV4-1 and TRBJ2-5; TRBD1 or TRBD2 may be the D gene (5 bases each). CDR3 length: 16 residues. Germline V gene lookup returns CDR1 MGHRA and CDR2 YSYEKL. The V and J ends lost 1 base and 1 base respectively, with 13 bases between them. The CDR3 bases are TGCGCCAGCAGCCAAGGAGGGGCCGGGATCCAAGAGACCCAGTACTTC. This translates into CASSQGGAGIQETQYF.

The chain has TRBV11-2 and TRBJ1-2; 9 nucleotides match TRBD1. Per germline, CDR1 SGHAT and CDR2 FQNNGV. The J segment lost 8 bases and the V segment lost 6 bases, leaving 7 bases of the junction unmatched. CDR3 length: 13 residues. In DNA, the CDR3 is TGTGCCAGCAGACTCCTGGGACAGGGAGGCTACACCTTC. This encodes CASRLLGQGGYTF.

This rearrangement joins TRBV2 to TRBJ2-7; D remains unclear. Germline V CDR1 and CDR2: SNHLY, FYNNEI. V gave up 7 bases and J gave up 1 base, with 14 bases separating them. The CDR3 runs to 14 residues. CDR3 loop: CASTRGSSSYEQYF. The CDR3 nucleotides read TGTGCCAGCACCCGTGGAAGTAGTTCCTACGAGCAGTACTTC.

The V and J genes are TRBV11-2 and TRBJ1-3; no clear D gene. The CDR3 runs 15 residues. The germline gives CDR1 SGHAT, CDR2 FQNNGV. V lost 4 bases and J 1 base, leaving 11 bases between the germline ends. This CDR3 reads CASSSLWTSGNTIYF. The CDR3, as DNA: TGTGCCAGCAGCTCCCTTTGGACTTCTGGAAACACCATATATTTT.

This chain joins TRBV7-2 and TRBJ1-2; D possibly corresponds to TRBD1 (5 bases). CDR1 and CDR2 from the germline V gene are SGHTA and FQGNSA. This CDR3 spans 17 amino acids. The V end lost 4 bases, the J end lost 8 bases, and 26 bases lay between the germline ends. As DNA, the CDR3 is TGTGCCAGCAGCTACACGCCCCTCAGGGCAGGCGCTTGGGGCTACACCTTC. Protein sequence: CASSYTPLRAGAWGYTF.